The 19 T cell receptor beta chains below were found in one sample sequenced in a study of T-cell memory formation after mild COVID-19. TCRdb re-called the 5' RACE reads through MiXCR, storing one row per CDR3 protein. In the table there are tens of thousands of distinct CDR3 sequences, more than 13% of which are singletons. Sequenced: PBMCs or a T cell subset sorted from them (not recorded which). These receptor sequences come from a young man who had mild COVID-19 (a few samples of this study predate the infection). Cell type and time point are not known.

This clonotype was detected only a few times. The chain carries TRBV6-2 or TRBV6-3 and TRBJ1-5; a possible D gene is TRBD1 (5 bases). The CDR3 is made up of 14 amino acids. Trimming left V 6 bases short and J 4 bases short, with 13 bases between. The germline V gene has CDR1 MNHEY and CDR2 SVGEGT. CDR3 nucleotide sequence: TGTGCCAGCAGCAACTGGGGCAGGAATCAGCCCCAGCATTTT. Amino acid sequence: CASSNWGRNQPQHF.

The table lists this clonotype with many counts. The chain links TRBV7-9 to TRBJ2-5; D is unresolved. Germline V gives CDR1 SEHNR, CDR2 FQNEAQ (reference sequence). The CDR3 loop spans 15 amino acids. Trimming shortened V by 4 bases and J by 1 base, and 13 bases separated the two germline ends. CDR3 sequence reads: CASSSTQGAQETQYF. The CDR3 DNA follows: TGTGCCAGCAGCTCTACGCAAGGAGCCCAAGAGACCCAGTACTTC. Combining the CDR3 with reference TRBV7-9 and TRBJ2-5 gives the whole variable domain DTGVSQNPRHKITKRGQNVTFRCDPISEHNRLYWYRQTLGQGPEFLTYFQNEAQLEKSRLLSDRFSAERPKGSFSTLEIQRTEQGDSAMYLCASSSTQGAQETQYFGPGTRLLVL.

This clonotype was seen at least ten times. The chain links TRBV9 to TRBJ2-3; D is ambiguous. Germline CDR1 SGDLS, CDR2 YYNGEE. This CDR3 spans 15 amino acids. Trimming removed 0 bases at V and 1 base at J, with 9 bases between. This chain's CDR3 is CASSVESSGTDTQYF. The CDR3 DNA reads as TGTGCCAGCAGCGTAGAAAGCTCAGGCACAGATACGCAGTATTTT. Using reference TRBV9 and TRBJ2-3 for the parts outside the CDR3, the full variable domain is DSGVTQTPKHLITATGQRVTLRCSPRSGDLSVYWYQQSLDQGLQFLIQYYNGEERAKGNILERFSAQQFPDLHSELNLSSLELGDSALYFCASSVESSGTDTQYFGPGTRLTVL.

This clonotype has just a few counts. The CDR3, as DNA: TGTGCCAGCAGCTTACAGCGGGGGGGAATAATCACAGATACGCAGTATTTT. Its translation: CASSLQRGGIITDTQYF. The V and J genes are TRBV7-8 and TRBJ2-3, with 10 bases aligning to TRBD2. The CDR3 is made up of 17 amino acids. Germline CDR1 is SGHVS and CDR2 is FQNEAQ. V was clipped by 2 bases and J by 2 bases; unmatched bases: 7. Together with reference TRBV7-8 and TRBJ2-3, the CDR3 gives the full variable domain: GAGVSQSPRYKVAKRGQDVALRCDPISGHVSLFWYQQALGQGPEFLTYFQNEAQLDKSGLPSDRFFAERPEGSVSTLKIQRTQQEDSAVYLCASSLQRGGIITDTQYFGPGTRLTVL.

This chain joins TRBV5-1 and TRBJ2-1, with D perhaps matching TRBD1 or TRBD2 (5 bases each). The CDR3 is 14 residues long. V lost 1 base and J lost 8, with 13 bases in between. Germline loops: CDR1 SGHRS, CDR2 YFSETQ. In nucleotides, the CDR3 is TGCGCCAGCAGCTTGAGGGGACCGCTCGATGAGCAGTTCTTC. This gives the protein CASSLRGPLDEQFF.

This clonotype was observed a handful of times. This chain uses TRBV6-2 or TRBV6-3 with TRBJ2-1; D may match TRBD1 or TRBD2 (5 bases each). V gave up 3 bases and J gave up 6 bases, with 21 bases separating them. CDR1 and CDR2 from the germline V gene are MNHEY and SVGEGT. CDR3 length equals 17 residues. CDR3 loop: CASSYSFGAGRSNEQFF. In DNA, the CDR3 is TGTGCCAGCAGTTATAGTTTCGGGGCAGGGCGAAGCAATGAGCAGTTCTTC.

This clonotype was found many times. This chain joins TRBV7-6 and TRBJ2-2; 7 bases are a match to TRBD1. The V segment lost 5 bases and the J segment 0 bases; nucleotides outside the gene matches: 3. This CDR3 contains 15 residues. CDR1 SGHVS and CDR2 FNYEAQ come from the germline V gene. In DNA form, the CDR3 reads TGTGCCAGCAGCGGACAGGAGGCGAACACCGGGGAGCTGTTTTTT. Amino acids: CASSGQEANTGELFF. The full variable domain, its missing parts supplied by reference TRBV7-6 and TRBJ2-2, is GAGVSQSPRYKVTKRGQDVALRCDPISGHVSLYWYRQALGQGPEFLTYFNYEAQQDKSGLPNDRFSAERPEGSISTLTIQRTEQRDSAMYRCASSGQEANTGELFFGEGSRLTVL.

The chain joins TRBV4-1 to TRBJ2-2, with D possibly being TRBD1 (5 bases). The CDR3 length is 15 residues. Trimming took off 4 bases at V and 2 bases at J, with 11 bases between the two ends. Germline CDR1 is MGHRA and CDR2 is YSYEKL. CDR3 DNA sequence: TGCGCCAGCAGCCGATCGCAGGGTAACACCGGGGAGCTGTTTTTT. This codes for CASSRSQGNTGELFF.

This clonotype was counted between two and nine times. This chain connects TRBV20-1 to TRBJ2-1; 12 bases line up with TRBD2. The V gene's germline CDR1 is DFQATT and CDR2 SNEGSKA (reference sequence). The J segment lost 0 bases and the V segment lost 6 bases, leaving 3 bases of the junction unmatched. The CDR3 spans 15 residues. CDR3 protein: CSAPSGGASYNEQFF. CDR3 DNA sequence: TGCAGTGCACCTAGCGGGGGGGCCTCCTACAATGAGCAGTTCTTC.

This clonotype was picked up a small number of times. The chain links TRBV24-1 to TRBJ2-1; D may correspond to TRBD1 or TRBD2 (5 bases each). Germline V gene sequence: CDR1 KGHDR, CDR2 SFDVKD. V lost 5 bases to trimming and J lost 1 base, with 11 bases between them. The CDR3 covers 15 residues. In nucleotides, the CDR3 is TGTGCCACCAGTGGTTGGGGACGTTCCTACAATGAGCAGTTCTTC. The encoded protein is CATSGWGRSYNEQFF.

The chain employs TRBV6-2 or TRBV6-3 and TRBJ2-7, with TRBD2 as a possible D gene (5 bases). CDR3 length equals 13 residues. V lost 2 bases and J lost 2, with 7 bases in between. From germline, CDR1 is MNHEY and CDR2 SVGEGT. CDR3 coding DNA: TGTGCCAGCAGTTACGCGGGCCCCTACGAGCAGTACGTC. Protein: CASSYAGPYEQYV.

The rearrangement joins TRBV29-1 to TRBJ2-4, with a possible D match to TRBD1 (6 bases). Trimming left V 5 bases short and J 7 bases short, with 12 bases between. The CDR3 consists of 12 residues. From germline, CDR1 is SQVTM and CDR2 ANQGSEA. The CDR3 spells CSVTEQGNIQYF. The CDR3 region has the DNA TGCAGCGTTACGGAACAGGGCAACATTCAGTACTTC.

In DNA form, the CDR3 reads TGCGCCAGCAGCTGGGGACTAGCGGGGGAAGAGACCCAGTACTTC. Translating gives CASSWGLAGEETQYF. The V call is TRBV5-1, the J call TRBJ2-5, with 14 bases lining up with TRBD2. From germline, CDR1 is SGHRS and CDR2 YFSETQ. The CDR3 contains 15 residues. Unmatched junction bases numbered 1, after V lost 3 bases and J lost 3 bases. Full variable domain (missing parts from reference TRBV5-1 and TRBJ2-5): KAGVTQTPRYLIKTRGQQVTLSCSPISGHRSVSWYQQTPGQGLQFLFEYFSETQRNKGNFPGRFSGRQFSNSRSEMNVSTLELGDSALYLCASSWGLAGEETQYFGPGTRLLVL.

The chain employs TRBV4-1 and TRBJ1-6, with 8 bases identical to TRBD1. The CDR3 is 19 amino acids. V lost 2 bases to trimming and J lost 5 bases; unmatched junction nucleotides: 14. Germline V gene data show CDR1 as MGHRA and CDR2 as YSYEKL. The CDR3 coding sequence is TGCGCCAGCAGCCAAATCTGGCTTTGGACAGGGAGCAATAATTCACCCCTCCACTTT. It is translated as CASSQIWLWTGSNNSPLHF.

This rearrangement joins TRBV27 to TRBJ2-1, with 7 bases matching TRBD2. V shed 3 bases and J 9 bases; nucleotides not matched to a gene: 5. The CDR3 covers 13 residues. Germline-derived CDR1 and CDR2 are MNHEY and SMNVEV (reference sequence). CDR3 coding DNA: TGTGCCAGCAGTTTCGGGACTATACCTGAGCAGTTCTTC. This sequence encodes CASSFGTIPEQFF.

This clonotype turned up a few times. V and J are TRBV10-3 and TRBJ2-7, with 10 bases matching TRBD1. The CDR3 sequence is 14 residues long. Looked up from germline, CDR1 is ENHRY and CDR2 is SYGVKD. V lost 6 bases to trimming and J lost 2 bases; unmatched junction nucleotides: 4. CDR3 sequence: CAISEGQGAYEQYF. The CDR3 nucleotides read TGTGCCATCAGCGAAGGACAGGGGGCCTACGAGCAGTACTTC.

The chain employs TRBV5-6 and TRBJ2-1; D may be TRBD1 (7 bases). The CDR3 loop spans 16 amino acids. CDR1 is SGHDT, CDR2 YYEEEE, per germline. The ends were cut back, 2 bases at V and 1 base at J, with 13 bases in the middle. DNA for the CDR3: TGTGCCAGCAGCTTCCCAGGGGGGCTGTCCTACAATGAGCAGTTCTTC. Residues: CASSFPGGLSYNEQFF.

J is TRBJ1-1 and V is TRBV13; no reliable D call. This CDR3 spans 12 amino acids. The germline V and J ends were trimmed by 5 bases and 11 bases, with 15 bases remaining between them. Per germline, CDR1 PRHDT and CDR2 FYEKMQ (reference sequence). The CDR3 here is CASSPGLGEAFF. The CDR3 region has the DNA TGTGCCAGCAGCCCGGGCCTTGGGGAGGCTTTCTTT. Full variable domain (outside the CDR3, taken from reference TRBV13 and TRBJ1-1): AAGVIQSPRHLIKEKRETATLKCYPIPRHDTVYWYQQGPGQDPQFLISFYEKMQSDKGSIPDRFSAQQFSDYHSELNMSSLELGDSALYFCASSPGLGEAFFGQGTRLTVV.

This clonotype has a handful of counts. This chain joins TRBV7-6 and TRBJ2-7; 9 nucleotides line up with TRBD1. CDR1 and CDR2 (germline): SGHVS, FNYEAQ. The CDR3 runs 14 residues. V lost 5 bases, J lost 3 bases, and 5 bases stayed unmatched. CDR3 bases: TGTGCCAGCAGCCCCGGGACAGGGTACTACGAGCAGTACTTC. It specifies CASSPGTGYYEQYF.